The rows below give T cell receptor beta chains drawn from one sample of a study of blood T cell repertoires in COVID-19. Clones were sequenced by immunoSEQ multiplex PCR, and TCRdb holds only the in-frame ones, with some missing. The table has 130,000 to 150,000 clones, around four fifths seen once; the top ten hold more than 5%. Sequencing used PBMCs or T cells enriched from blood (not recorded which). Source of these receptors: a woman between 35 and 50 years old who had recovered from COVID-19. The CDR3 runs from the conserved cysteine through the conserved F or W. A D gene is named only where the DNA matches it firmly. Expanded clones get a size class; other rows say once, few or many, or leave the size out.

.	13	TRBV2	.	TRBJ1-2	CASSEGASYGYTF	TGTGCCAGCAGTGAAGGGGCTTCCTATGGCTACACCTTC
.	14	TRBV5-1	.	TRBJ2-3	CASSLDSYTDTQYF	TGCGCCAGCAGCTTGGACTCATACACAGATACGCAGTATTTT
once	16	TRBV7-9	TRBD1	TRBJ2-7	CASSARTGQGAREQYF	TGTGCCAGCAGCGCACGGACGGGACAGGGGGCAAGGGAGCAGTACTTC
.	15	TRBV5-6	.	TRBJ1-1	CASSYSTGWITEAFF	TGTGCCAGCAGCTACAGCACAGGGTGGATTACTGAAGCTTTCTTT
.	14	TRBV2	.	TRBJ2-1	CASRSGLGYNEQFF	TGTGCCAGCAGGAGTGGACTCGGCTACAATGAGCAGTTCTTC
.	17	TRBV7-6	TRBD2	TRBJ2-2	CASSPGVGRGYTGELFF	TGTGCCAGCAGCCCTGGGGTAGGGCGGGGGTACACCGGGGAGCTGTTTTTT
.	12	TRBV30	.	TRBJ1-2	CAGAAGDYGYTF	TGTGCCGGGGCCGCAGGGGACTATGGCTACACCTTC
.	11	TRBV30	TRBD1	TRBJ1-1	CANDRGLGAFF	TGTGCCAACGACAGGGGGCTGGGAGCTTTCTTT
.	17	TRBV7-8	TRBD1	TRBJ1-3	CASSQGQGARSGNTIYF	TGTGCCAGCAGCCAAGGACAGGGCGCCCGCTCTGGAAACACCATATATTTT
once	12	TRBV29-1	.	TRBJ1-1	CSARGSSHEAFF	TGCAGCGCCCGAGGGTCCAGCCATGAAGCTTTCTTT
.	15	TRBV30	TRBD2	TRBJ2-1	CAWLPGTSGSREQFF	TGTGCCTGGCTCCCTGGGACTAGCGGGAGCCGGGAGCAGTTCTTC
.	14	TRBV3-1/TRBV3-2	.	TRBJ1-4	CASSQAGNNEKLFF	TGTGCCAGCAGCCAAGCAGGGAATAATGAAAAACTGTTTTTT
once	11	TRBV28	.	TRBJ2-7	CASSGVYEQYF	TGTGCCAGCAGTGGAGTCTACGAGCAGTACTTC
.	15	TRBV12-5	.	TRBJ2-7	CASGLSGGGTYEQYF	TGTGCTAGTGGTTTGTCAGGGGGAGGTACCTACGAGCAGTACTTC
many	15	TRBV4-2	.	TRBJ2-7	CASSQEEGGPYEQYF	TGTGCCAGCAGCCAAGAGGAGGGGGGGCCCTACGAGCAGTACTTC
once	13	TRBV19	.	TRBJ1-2	CASSVTVSYGYTF	TGTGCCAGTAGTGTAACAGTGTCCTATGGCTACACCTTC
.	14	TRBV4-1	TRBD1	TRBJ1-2	CASSQTGTGYGYTF	TGCGCCAGCAGCCAAACCGGGACAGGCTATGGCTACACCTTC
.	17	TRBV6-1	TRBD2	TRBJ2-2	CASSGLAGRRDTGELFF	TGTGCCAGCAGTGGCCTAGCGGGACGGCGGGACACCGGGGAGCTGTTTTTT
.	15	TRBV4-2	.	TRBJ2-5	CASSPAGGQQETQYF	TGTGCCAGCAGCCCTGCCGGGGGGCAACAAGAGACCCAGTACTTC
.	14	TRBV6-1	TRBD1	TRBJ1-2	CASSEQRGTGAYTF	TGTGCCAGCAGTGAACAAAGGGGGACAGGGGCTTATACCTTC
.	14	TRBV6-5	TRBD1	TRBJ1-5	CASSRGQGWLPQHF	TGTGCCAGCAGTCGGGGACAGGGTTGGTTGCCCCAGCATTTT
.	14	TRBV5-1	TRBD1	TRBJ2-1	CASSFAGQDNEQFF	TGCGCCAGCAGCTTCGCGGGACAGGACAATGAGCAGTTCTTC
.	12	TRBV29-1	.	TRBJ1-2	CSVGLGSYGYTF	TGCAGCGTTGGTCTGGGCAGCTATGGCTACACCTTC
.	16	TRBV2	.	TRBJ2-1	CASSYSEIPTYNEQFF	TGTGCCAGCAGCTACTCCGAAATTCCCACCTACAATGAGCAGTTCTTC
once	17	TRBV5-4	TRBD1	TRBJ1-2	CASSPGQGAGNYYGYTF	TGTGCCAGCAGCCCCGGACAGGGGGCAGGAAATTACTATGGCTACACCTTC
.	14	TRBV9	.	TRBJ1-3	CASSVVGSGNTIYF	TGTGCCAGCAGCGTAGTCGGCTCTGGAAACACCATATATTTT
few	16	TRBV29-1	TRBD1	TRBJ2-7	CSVEDVGGQSSYEQYF	TGCAGCGTTGAAGATGTTGGGGGACAGAGCTCCTACGAGCAGTACTTC
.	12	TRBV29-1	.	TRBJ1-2	CSAPRENYGYTF	TGCAGCGCCCCCAGGGAAAACTATGGCTACACCTTC
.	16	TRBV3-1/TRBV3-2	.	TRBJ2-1	CASSQDSPSGYNEQFF	TGTGCCAGCAGCCAAGATAGCCCGTCCGGATACAATGAGCAGTTCTTC
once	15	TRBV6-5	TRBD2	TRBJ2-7	CASTEEAGGPYEQYF	TGTGCCAGCACCGAGGAAGCGGGGGGGCCTTACGAGCAGTACTTC
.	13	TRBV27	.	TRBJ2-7	CASSFKATYEQYF	TGTGCCAGCAGTTTTAAAGCTACCTACGAGCAGTACTTC
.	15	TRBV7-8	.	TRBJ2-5	CASSPTREPQETQYF	TGTGCCAGCAGCCCCACCCGGGAACCACAAGAGACCCAGTACTTC
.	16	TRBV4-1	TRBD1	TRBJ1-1	CASSPQSTGGNTEAFF	TGCGCCAGCAGCCCACAATCGACAGGGGGGAACACTGAAGCTTTCTTT
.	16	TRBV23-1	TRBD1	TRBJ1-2	CASSQLESGGDYGYTF	TGCGCCAGCAGTCAATTGGAGTCAGGGGGAGACTATGGCTACACCTTC
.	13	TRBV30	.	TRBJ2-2	CAWSVGGPGELFF	TGTGCCTGGAGTGTTGGAGGGCCCGGGGAGCTGTTTTTT
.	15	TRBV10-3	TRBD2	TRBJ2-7	CATRGRGETFYEQYF	TGTGCCACCCGGGGGAGGGGCGAAACATTCTACGAGCAGTACTTC
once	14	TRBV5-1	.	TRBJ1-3	CASSSGVAGNTIYF	TGCGCCAGCAGCTCCGGGGTAGCTGGAAACACCATATATTTT
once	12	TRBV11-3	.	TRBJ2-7	CASSQQAGEQYF	TGTGCCAGCAGCCAACAGGCTGGCGAGCAGTACTTC
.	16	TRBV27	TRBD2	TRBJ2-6	CASSRWAGAGANVLTF	TGTGCCAGCAGCCGATGGGCGGGGGCTGGGGCCAACGTCCTGACTTTC
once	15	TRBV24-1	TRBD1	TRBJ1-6	CATNSPGQPNSPLHF	TGTGCCACCAATTCACCGGGACAGCCCAATTCACCCCTCCACTTT
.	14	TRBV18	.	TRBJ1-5	CASSPGREGQPQHF	TGTGCCAGCTCCCCAGGGAGGGAAGGTCAGCCCCAGCATTTT
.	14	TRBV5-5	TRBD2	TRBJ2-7	CASSTPGLVNEQYF	TGTGCCAGCAGCACACCGGGACTAGTTAACGAGCAGTACTTC
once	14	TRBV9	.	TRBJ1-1	CASSVSGIDTEAFF	TGTGCCAGCAGCGTTTCAGGGATAGACACTGAAGCTTTCTTT
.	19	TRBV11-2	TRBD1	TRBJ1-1	CASSPIPTGGIKRNTEAFF	TGTGCCAGCAGCCCCATCCCGACAGGGGGCATCAAGAGGAACACTGAAGCTTTCTTT
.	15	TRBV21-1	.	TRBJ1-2	CASSSHRDRTYGYTF	TGTGCCAGCAGCTCCCATAGGGACAGGACCTATGGCTACACCTTC
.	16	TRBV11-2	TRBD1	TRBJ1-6	CASSSLDRGLGSPLHF	TGTGCCAGCAGCTCCCTGGACAGGGGGCTCGGTTCACCCCTCCACTTT
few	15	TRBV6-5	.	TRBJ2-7	CASSYSGTPTYEQYF	TGTGCCAGCAGTTACTCTGGGACACCAACCTACGAGCAGTACTTC